This is a list of T cell receptor beta chains from one sample in a study of cytomegalovirus exposure and HLA in healthy donors. The repertoire was sequenced with immunoSEQ multiplex PCR; TCRdb's copy has only in-frame clones and lacks some. The table lists 100,000 to 150,000 clones, about 78% of them singletons. Sequencing was performed on PBMCs. The receptors here all came from a human donor in good health. Each CDR3 is given with its conserved first and last residue. The order of the fields is D gene, clone size, V gene, J gene, CDR3 length, CDR3 protein, CDR3 DNA. D genes are given only for firm matches. Some rows have no size entry. The others give once, few or many, or a class for an expanded clone.

d_gene: TRBD2
abundance: .
v_gene: TRBV9
j_gene: TRBJ2-2
len: 18
CDR3aa: CASSVDPIAGGNTGELFF
CDR3nt: TGTGCCAGCAGCGTAGACCCGATAGCGGGAGGGAACACCGGGGAGCTGTTTTTT

d_gene: .
abundance: .
v_gene: TRBV30
j_gene: TRBJ2-7
len: 11
CDR3aa: CASTSSYEQYF
CDR3nt: TGTGCCTCGACTAGCTCCTACGAGCAGTACTTC

d_gene: .
abundance: .
v_gene: TRBV5-4
j_gene: TRBJ1-2
len: 18
CDR3aa: CASSGGWGDATPYWGYTF
CDR3nt: TGTGCCAGCAGCGGAGGGTGGGGGGACGCCACCCCATATTGGGGCTACACCTTC

d_gene: TRBD1
abundance: .
v_gene: TRBV5-4
j_gene: TRBJ1-6
len: 16
CDR3aa: CASRADRGFDNSPLHF
CDR3nt: TGTGCCAGCAGAGCGGACAGGGGGTTTGATAATTCACCCCTCCACTTT

d_gene: .
abundance: .
v_gene: TRBV14
j_gene: TRBJ2-1
len: 15
CDR3aa: CASSQGARGNNEQFF
CDR3nt: TGTGCCAGCAGCCAAGGGGCCAGGGGAAACAATGAGCAGTTCTTC

d_gene: TRBD1
abundance: .
v_gene: TRBV7-9
j_gene: TRBJ1-3
len: 16
CDR3aa: CSSSLPGGKSGNTIYF
CDR3nt: TGTTCCAGCAGCCTCCCAGGGGGGAAGTCTGGAAACACCATATATTTT

d_gene: .
abundance: .
v_gene: TRBV5-4
j_gene: TRBJ2-2
len: 14
CDR3aa: CASSLVHSGGELFF
CDR3nt: TGTGCCAGCAGCTTGGTTCACAGCGGCGGGGAGCTGTTTTTT

d_gene: .
abundance: .
v_gene: TRBV27
j_gene: TRBJ1-2
len: 16
CDR3aa: CASSLRGGHRTYGYTF
CDR3nt: TGTGCCAGCAGTTTAAGGGGGGGACACCGCACCTATGGCTACACCTTC

d_gene: TRBD2
abundance: .
v_gene: TRBV5-1
j_gene: TRBJ2-7
len: 14
CDR3aa: CASQREGSSYEQYF
CDR3nt: TGCGCCAGTCAGCGGGAGGGGAGCTCCTACGAGCAGTACTTC

d_gene: .
abundance: .
v_gene: TRBV7-3
j_gene: TRBJ1-1
len: 14
CDR3aa: CASSLTPGTTEAFF
CDR3nt: TGTGCCAGCAGCTTAACACCAGGCACCACTGAAGCTTTCTTT

d_gene: TRBD2
abundance: .
v_gene: TRBV7-9
j_gene: TRBJ2-5
len: 16
CDR3aa: CASSFHGGAFWETQYF
CDR3nt: TGTGCCAGCAGCTTTCACGGGGGGGCTTTCTGGGAGACCCAGTACTTC

d_gene: TRBD2
abundance: .
v_gene: TRBV6-1
j_gene: TRBJ2-7
len: 13
CDR3aa: CASSDGPAGARGF
CDR3nt: TGTGCCAGCAGTGATGGCCCAGCGGGAGCTCGGGGCTTC

d_gene: TRBD2
abundance: .
v_gene: TRBV28
j_gene: TRBJ2-7
len: 12
CDR3aa: CARGRGRGEQYF
CDR3nt: TGTGCCAGGGGGCGCGGGAGAGGCGAGCAGTACTTC

d_gene: .
abundance: .
v_gene: TRBV5-6
j_gene: TRBJ2-7
len: 13
CDR3aa: CASSLVAGHEQYF
CDR3nt: TGTGCCAGCAGCTTGGTCGCGGGGCACGAGCAGTACTTC

d_gene: TRBD1
abundance: .
v_gene: TRBV6-5
j_gene: TRBJ1-2
len: 14
CDR3aa: CASSYTRQGYGYTF
CDR3nt: TGTGCCAGCAGTTACACACGACAGGGCTATGGCTACACCTTC

d_gene: .
abundance: few
v_gene: TRBV7-2
j_gene: TRBJ2-7
len: 13
CDR3aa: CASSALQGYEQYF
CDR3nt: TGTGCCAGCAGCGCATTACAGGGCTACGAGCAGTACTTC

d_gene: TRBD2
abundance: .
v_gene: TRBV5-4
j_gene: TRBJ2-5
len: 16
CDR3aa: CASSLTSGGARETQYF
CDR3nt: TGTGCCAGCAGCCTCACTAGCGGGGGGGCCAGAGAGACCCAGTACTTC

d_gene: TRBD2
abundance: .
v_gene: TRBV2
j_gene: TRBJ2-2
len: 16
CDR3aa: CASRALAGGGTGELFF
CDR3nt: TGTGCCAGCAGGGCACTAGCGGGAGGTGGCACCGGGGAGCTGTTTTTT

d_gene: .
abundance: .
v_gene: TRBV5-6
j_gene: TRBJ2-7
len: 12
CDR3aa: CASSFSEYEQYF
CDR3nt: TGTGCCAGCAGCTTTAGTGAGTACGAGCAGTACTTC

d_gene: TRBD1
abundance: .
v_gene: TRBV6-5
j_gene: TRBJ1-4
len: 14
CDR3aa: CASRARGADEKLFF
CDR3nt: TGTGCCAGCAGGGCCAGGGGGGCGGATGAAAAACTGTTTTTT

d_gene: TRBD2
abundance: .
v_gene: TRBV4-2
j_gene: TRBJ2-2
len: 16
CDR3aa: CASSQELAGGTGELFF
CDR3nt: TGTGCCAGCAGCCAAGAACTAGCGGGGGGCACCGGGGAGCTGTTTTTT

d_gene: .
abundance: .
v_gene: TRBV19
j_gene: TRBJ2-3
len: 14
CDR3aa: CASRQAYYTDTQYF
CDR3nt: TGTGCCAGTAGACAGGCGTATTACACAGATACGCAGTATTTT